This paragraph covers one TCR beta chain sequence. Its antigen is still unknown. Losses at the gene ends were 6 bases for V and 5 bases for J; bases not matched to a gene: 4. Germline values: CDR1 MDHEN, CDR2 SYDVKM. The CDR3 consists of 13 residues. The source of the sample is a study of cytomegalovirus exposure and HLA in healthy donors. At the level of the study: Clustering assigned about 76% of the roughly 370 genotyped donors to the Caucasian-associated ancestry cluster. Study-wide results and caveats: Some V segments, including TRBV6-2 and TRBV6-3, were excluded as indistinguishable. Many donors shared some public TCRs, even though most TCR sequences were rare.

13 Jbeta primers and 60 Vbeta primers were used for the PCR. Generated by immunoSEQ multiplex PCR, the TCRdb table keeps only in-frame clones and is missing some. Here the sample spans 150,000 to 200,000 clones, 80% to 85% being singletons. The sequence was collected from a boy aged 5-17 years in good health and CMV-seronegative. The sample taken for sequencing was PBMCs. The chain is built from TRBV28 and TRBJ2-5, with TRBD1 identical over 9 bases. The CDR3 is CASSTGGTETQYF. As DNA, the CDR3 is TGTGCCAGCAGCACAGGGGGCACGGAGACCCAGTACTTC.